The entry below gives a single T cell receptor (beta chain) sequence along with its context. The specificity of this receptor is unknown. No base qualities exist here, and no much larger clone lies one base off it. Per the publication, the time point label means: cells obtained before transplantation from donor or recipient. CD3+CD4+ and CD3+CD8+ populations were FACS-sorted from unstimulated pre-transplant donor and recipient cells taken from spleen or lymph nodes. The sample originates from a study of graft-versus-host responses after intestinal transplantation (dated by TCRdb to the early 2020s). Looking at the study overall: The transplants that recipients got were multivisceral, liver-intestinal, or isolated intestinal. Every recipient was given anti-thymocyte globulin induction, followed by about 3 years of maintenance tacrolimus and steroids. Bulk TCR-beta CDR3 sequencing was used to track graft-versus-host and host-versus-graft alloreactive T cell clones in the graft, circulation and bone marrow after intestinal transplantation. To identify alloreactive clones, pre-transplant mixed lymphocyte reaction products were sequenced and compared with unstimulated pre-transplant donor and recipient T cells. The cohort enrolled about two dozen intestinal transplant recipients including one retransplant, and a few patients lacking pretransplant specimens were excluded. Donor T cell macrochimerism was defined as a peak of at least 4% donor T cells among recipient peripheral blood mononuclear cells. Rather than going through the commercial service, samples from a few later patients were sequenced in-house on an Illumina MiSeq and processed with MiXCR.

Taken from the germline V gene (reference sequence), the CDR1 and CDR2 loops are MNHEY and SMNVEV. There are 13 amino acids in the CDR3, from cysteine to phenylalanine inclusive. The CDR3 DNA has 39 bases and is translated from base 1. V gives up 2 bases and J gives up 10 bases, and the segment between their germline ends measures 9 bases. Libraries were constructed by the immunoSEQ multiplex PCR assay. In most patients, genomic DNA was isolated using the Qiagen DNeasy Blood and Tissue Kit and sent frozen to Adaptive Biotechnologies for TCR sequencing. High-throughput TCR-beta CDR3 sequencing of genomic DNA from most patients was performed by Adaptive Biotechnologies. On the authors' methods: TCR sequencing data were retrieved from Adaptive's ImmunoSEQ software for some 19 patients, whereas a few other patients were processed with MiXCR and VDJtools. To correct CD4 versus CD8 sorting errors, sequences present in both subsets at a frequency ratio below 5:1 were removed. Because the origin of CDR3 nucleotide sequences shared between donor and recipient could not be assigned, those sequences were removed. Alloreactive clones required at least 2-fold expansion over unstimulated cells and minimum CFSE-low frequency of 0.002% (template counts) or 0.001% (read counts). Clones were considered mappable if detected in sequenced pre-transplant spleen, lymph node, or MLR CFSE-low populations of the donor or recipient. Cumulative frequency of alloreactive clones was calculated as a percentage of all sequences weighted by copy number. The immuneACCESS repertoire file appears here via TCRdb, limited to in-frame rearrangements. These files lack a portion of the clones; in checked studies, under half of the deficit traces to unresolved V genes, and the cause of the others is not known. The DNA was the basis for D and trimming; V, J and clone size are from that table. The sample table holds fewer than 150,000 clones, of which approximately 90% were seen once. Over 0.15% of the sample is taken by the ten largest.

Paper-wide results and their limitations: Early after transplant, declines in HvG clones were associated with peak levels of circulating GvH clones. The conclusions were limited by the relatively low number and heterogeneity of the intestinal transplant patients. Patients with donor T cell macrochimerism had high GvH to HvG T cell clonal ratios in their allografts. GvH clones turned up in recipient bone marrow, with some appearing earlier in ileal mucosa or blood, a pattern consistent with an intestinal mucosal origin.

This sequence was found in a human donor who received an intestinal transplant. Rearrangement joined TRBV27 to TRBJ1-6, with the D gene not confidently named. The input for sequencing was unstimulated CD4+ T cells sorted from spleen or lymph node cells, taken before intestinal transplant. The CDR3 loop reads CASSLTRLSPLHF. DNA sequence: TGTGCCAGCAGTTTAACTCGATTGTCACCCCTCCACTTT.